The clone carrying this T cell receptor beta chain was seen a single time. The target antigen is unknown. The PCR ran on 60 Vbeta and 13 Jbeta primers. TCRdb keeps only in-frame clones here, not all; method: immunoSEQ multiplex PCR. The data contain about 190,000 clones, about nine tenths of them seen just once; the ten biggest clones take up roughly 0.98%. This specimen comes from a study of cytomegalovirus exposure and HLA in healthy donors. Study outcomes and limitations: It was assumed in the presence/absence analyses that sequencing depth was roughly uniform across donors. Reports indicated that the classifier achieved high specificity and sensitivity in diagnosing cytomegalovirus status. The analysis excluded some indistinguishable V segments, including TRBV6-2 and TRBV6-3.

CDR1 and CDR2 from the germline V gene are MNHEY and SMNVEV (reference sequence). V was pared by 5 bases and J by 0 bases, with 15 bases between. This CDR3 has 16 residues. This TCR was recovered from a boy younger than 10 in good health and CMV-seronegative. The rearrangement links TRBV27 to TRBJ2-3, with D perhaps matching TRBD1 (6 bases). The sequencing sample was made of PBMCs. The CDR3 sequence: CASSGDKKPSTDTQYF. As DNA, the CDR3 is TGTGCCAGCAGTGGGGACAAGAAACCCAGCACAGATACGCAGTATTTT.